The clone carrying this TCR beta chain appeared a few times. The data originate from a study of blood T cell repertoires in COVID-19. Overall study: Acute-phase and convalescent COVID-19 samples originated in the United States, Italy and Spain. T cells, B-cell-depleted T cells, or PBMCs supplied cDNA or gDNA.

Per the original methods: Estimated nucleated cell counts came from reference gene primer amplification. Clones were read by immunoSEQ multiplex PCR, and TCRdb kept only the in-frame ones, dropping some. The V and J calls and clone size are taken from that table; D and trimming were inferred from the DNA. The sample lists just over 90,000 clones; approximately 80% were seen once. The germline gives CDR1 LNHDA, CDR2 SQIVND (reference sequence). The CDR3 extends over 15 amino acids. V lost 2 bases to trimming and J lost 0 bases, with 8 bases between them. The sequenced sample consisted of peripheral blood. The TCR originated in a man in his sixties or seventies with acute or convalescent COVID-19. The V gene is TRBV19, the J gene TRBJ1-5; tentatively, D is TRBD1 (6 bases). This CDR3 is CASSIRQDSNQPQHF. The CDR3 DNA is TGTGCCAGTAGTATAAGACAGGATAGCAATCAGCCCCAGCATTTT.